This TCR beta chain originates from a study of post-analysis software for immune sequencing data. Across the whole study: Patients with relapsing-remitting, secondary progressive and progressive-relapsing multiple sclerosis courses were all represented.

TCR beta libraries were prepared from cDNA with unique molecular identifiers. Out of 1 to 10 million T cells, 450,000 to 600,000 cDNA molecules were generated. One entry per CDR3 protein results from TCRdb running MiXCR on the PCR reads. The sample holds a few hundred thousand distinct CDR3 sequences, roughly 45% seen once. As concerns this clonotype: Its target is not known.

The CDR3 is made up of 16 amino acids. After removal of 7 bases from V and 11 bases from J, the junction contained 19 bases not matched to a gene. Findings of the study overall: Batch-mates among the samples co-clustered strongly by F measure. Roughly 5 TRBV segments occurring more often in patients than controls included TRBV5-6, TRBV5-1 and TRBV20-1. Comparison with controls showed significantly lower normalized Chao1 diversity in multiple sclerosis patients.

The clonotype comes from a girl aged 10 to 17 with multiple sclerosis. The source material was blood. The chain employs TRBV12-3 or TRBV12-4 and TRBJ2-5, with 10 positions matching TRBD2. CDR3 coding DNA: TGTGCCAGCAACCAACCGGGACTAGCGTCTTACAATGAGCAGTACTTC. It is translated as CASNQPGLASYNEQYF.